Here is one TCR beta chain with its context. Its cognate antigen is unknown. This may arise from a read error, as a much more abundant clone is one base away. The data were taken from a study of blood T cells in healthy people across ages. Turning to the study itself: About one barcoded beta molecule was captured per two T cells (by template switching).

The draw of peripheral blood yielded around 10 milliliters from each donor. CDR1 is SGHTA, CDR2 FQGNSA, per germline. The length of the CDR3 is 16 residues. Study-wide results and limits: Investigators treated diversity estimates from one million T cells as underestimates.

A second about 6 to 11 cycle PCR used barcoded and J-beta primers. Each cDNA molecule received a tag from a template-switch adaptor that had 12 random nucleotides. Each CDR3 protein is one row after TCRdb ran MiXCR on the 5' RACE reads. Here the sample spans approximately 800,000 distinct CDR3 sequences, 35% to 50% being singletons. V gene TRBV7-2 combines with J gene TRBJ2-5; 7 positions agree with TRBD1. The J call is in doubt because the DNA end fits TRBJ2-7 better. The source is a man older than 75 in good health. The sequencing input was blood. The CDR3 here is CASSSQDQTGFDEQYF. The CDR3 nucleotides are TGTGCCAGCAGCTCGCAAGACCAGACAGGGTTCGACGAGCAGTACTTC.